The 7 T cell receptor beta chains below come from one sample, sequenced in a study of CD8+CD57+ T cells in acquired aplastic anemia. Genomic DNA constituted the template upon which TCR beta VDJ and CDR3 profiling was performed. TCRdb called the reads again in MiXCR, with one record for every CDR3 protein. The sample holds about 180,000 distinct CDR3 sequences, around half seen once. Source material: sorted CD4+, CD8+, or CD8+CD57+ T cells (not recorded which) from PBMCs. These receptors all come from a human donor in good health.

This rearrangement joins TRBV27 to TRBJ1-1, with D unclear. Germline-derived CDR1 and CDR2 are MNHEY and SMNVEV (reference sequence). V was pared by 5 bases and J by 4 bases, with 8 bases between. This CDR3 is 12 amino acids long. For the CDR3, the DNA is TGTGCCAGCAGTAGTGTGGGCACTGAAGCTTTCTTT. Its translation is CASSSVGTEAFF.

Worth noting for this clonotype: As the CDR3 is not closed by the conserved phenylalanine or tryptophan, this likely results from a read error. It is unclear where the CDR3 begins or ends on the DNA, so no DNA is shown, and the CDR3 is as TCRdb lists it. This sequence joins TRBV19 and TRBJ1-1; TRBD1 reflects the table's D call only, with no check against the DNA. The CDR3 extends over 8 residues, inclusive of both ends. Germline V gives CDR1 LNHDA, CDR2 SQIVND (reference sequence). The CDR3 here is CASRNRGS.

This clonotype was picked up a small number of times. The chain combines TRBV20-1 with TRBJ1-2; TRBD1 might be the D (6 bases). The V gene lost 3 bases and the J gene lost 5 bases, with 10 bases spanning the gap. CDR3 length: 12 residues. CDR1 DFQATT and CDR2 SNEGSKA come from the germline V gene (reference sequence). The CDR3 bases are TGCAGTGCTAGCTTAGGGGGTTATGGCTACACCTTC. Its translation is CSASLGGYGYTF.

This clonotype has just one count. V gene TRBV5-1 combines with J gene TRBJ1-1, with TRBD1 as a possible D gene (5 bases). V lost 4 bases to trimming and J lost 1 base, with 17 bases between them. The CDR3 contains 16 residues. From germline, CDR1 is SGHRS and CDR2 YFSETQ. The CDR3 reads CASSLTKPQENTEAFF. DNA for the CDR3: TGCGCCAGCAGCCTGACAAAGCCACAGGAGAACACTGAAGCTTTCTTT.

This sequence joins TRBV7-2 and TRBJ1-1, with unresolved D. Germline V gives CDR1 SGHTA, CDR2 FQGNSA. Between the trimmed V and J ends, which lost 1 base and 1 base, there was a span of 7 bases. There are 14 residues in the CDR3. CDR3 residues: CASSLGWRNTEAFF. The CDR3 DNA is TGTGCCAGCAGCTTAGGTTGGCGGAACACTGAAGCTTTCTTT.

This sequence joins TRBV18 and TRBJ2-3, with D unclear. Trimming cost V 3 bases and J 3 bases, with 7 bases left between them. The CDR3 extends over 13 amino acids. CDR1 KGHSH and CDR2 LQKENI come from the germline V gene. For the CDR3, the DNA is TGTGCCAGCTCACCGGGCCTTACAGATACGCAGTATTTT. This codes for CASSPGLTDTQYF.

This clonotype was observed at least ten times. The rearrangement uses TRBV5-1 and TRBJ2-5, with 9 bases identical to TRBD2. CDR3 length: 16 residues. CDR1 is SGHRS, CDR2 YFSETQ, per germline. J was trimmed by 2 bases and V by 7 bases; bases with no gene match: 12. The CDR3 spells CASYFGGGVKQETQYF. Here the CDR3 DNA reads TGCGCCAGCTACTTTGGCGGGGGGGTTAAACAAGAGACCCAGTACTTC.